A selection of T cell receptor beta chains follows, all from one sample in a study of CD8 T cells in ankylosing spondylitis. TCRdb called the 5' RACE reads again in MiXCR, with one record for every CDR3 protein. The top ten hold about 8% of the sample, which has about 160,000 distinct CDR3 sequences, approximately 16% seen once. Input material: blood, either unsorted or a sorted T cell fraction (not recorded which). All receptors come from a male donor with ankylosing spondylitis or in good health (not recorded which). CDR3s include the opening cysteine and the closing phenylalanine or tryptophan. A D gene is named only where the DNA matches it firmly. Clone size is stated in some rows and not others, as once, few, many or a class when expanded.

clone size	D gene	V gene	J gene	CDR3 protein	CDR3 DNA
NA	NA	TRBV27	TRBJ2-1	CASSARGNEQFF	TGTGCCAGCAGTGCCAGGGGCAATGAGCAGTTCTTC
many	TRBD1	TRBV9	TRBJ1-6	CASSAGQGASYNSPLHF	TGTGCCAGCAGCGCCGGACAGGGGGCGTCCTATAATTCACCCCTCCACTTT
many	TRBD2	TRBV20-1	TRBJ2-3	CSARRLAGATDTQYF	TGCAGTGCGAGGCGCCTAGCGGGAGCCACAGATACGCAGTATTTT
many	NA	TRBV6-1	TRBJ1-1	CASSNHGGGTEAFF	TGTGCCAGCAGCAACCATGGAGGGGGGACTGAAGCTTTCTTT
many	NA	TRBV29-1	TRBJ1-1	CSVDSTRKNTEAFF	TGCAGCGTTGACTCGACCAGGAAAAACACTGAAGCTTTCTTT
NA	NA	TRBV3-1	TRBJ2-7	CASSQDTPAEQYF	TGTGCCAGCAGCCAAGATACACCCGCCGAGCAGTACTTC
few	NA	TRBV27	TRBJ2-7	CASSLFPCDGRPCYEQYF	TGTGCCAGCAGTTTATTCCCCTGCGACGGTCGGCCGTGCTACGAGCAGTACTTC
many	NA	TRBV21-1	TRBJ1-1	CASSKACQLITEAFF	TGTGCCAGCAGCAAAGCGTGTCAGCTGATCACTGAAGCTTTCTTT
NA	NA	TRBV20-1	TRBJ1-2	CSARDPAGAVYGYTF	TGCAGTGCTAGAGATCCGGCAGGGGCGGTCTATGGCTACACCTTC
many	TRBD1	TRBV29-1	TRBJ1-1	CSVSGGIWTEAFF	TGCAGCGTTTCAGGGGGCATATGGACTGAAGCTTTCTTT
many	TRBD2	TRBV27	TRBJ2-3	CASSLLGSGTDTQYF	TGTGCCAGCAGTTTACTTGGGAGCGGGACGGATACGCAGTATTTT
NA	NA	TRBV7-2	TRBJ2-7	CASSQPRGQFSYEQYF	TGTGCCAGCAGCCAACCGAGAGGACAGTTTTCCTACGAGCAGTACTTC
few	TRBD2	TRBV11-2	TRBJ2-3	CASSLDLAGGSLDTQYF	TGTGCCAGCAGCTTAGATTTAGCGGGAGGTAGTTTAGATACGCAGTATTTT
once	TRBD2	TRBV6-1	TRBJ2-7	CASSAQERGRAEQYF	TGTGCCAGCAGTGCACAAGAGCGGGGGAGGGCCGAGCAGTACTTC
NA	NA	TRBV3-1	TRBJ2-7	CASSLQGRSYEQYF	TGTGCCAGCAGCCTCCAGGGAAGATCCTACGAGCAGTACTTC
many	TRBD1	TRBV20-1	TRBJ1-6	CSARPTGEASSPLHF	TGCAGTGCTAGACCGACAGGGGAAGCGTCTTCACCCCTCCACTTT
many	TRBD1	TRBV5-1	TRBJ1-5	CASSLGQGGQPQHF	TGCGCCAGCAGCTTGGGACAGGGGGGTCAGCCCCAGCATTTT
many	TRBD2	TRBV20-1	TRBJ2-7	CSAPGLAGDYEQYF	TGCAGTGCACCCGGACTAGCGGGAGACTACGAGCAGTACTTC
few	TRBD2	TRBV5-4	TRBJ2-1	CASSPEGLAEPTEQFF	TGTGCCAGCAGCCCTGAAGGACTAGCGGAACCCACTGAGCAGTTCTTC
NA	TRBD2	TRBV18	TRBJ2-1	CASSPLPSGSSYNEQFF	TGTGCCAGCTCACCACTCCCCAGCGGGAGCTCCTACAATGAGCAGTTCTTC
few	TRBD2	TRBV20-1	TRBJ2-7	CSARDRVLAGSEQYF	TGCAGTGCTAGAGATCGGGTCCTAGCGGGATCCGAGCAGTACTTC
few	TRBD2	TRBV3-1	TRBJ2-7	CASSQDLLAGVEQYF	TGTGCCAGCAGCCAAGATCTACTAGCGGGAGTCGAGCAGTACTTC
once	TRBD2	TRBV10-2	TRBJ2-5	CASSVTSGKETQYF	TGCGCCAGCAGTGTGACTAGCGGGAAAGAGACCCAGTACTTC
many	NA	TRBV5-1	TRBJ2-3	CASSLGGVETDTQYF	TGCGCCAGCAGCTTGGGGGGAGTGGAGACAGATACGCAGTATTTT
few	TRBD2	TRBV7-3	TRBJ2-1	CASSLLSGGRENEQFF	TGTGCCAGCAGCTTATTGTCGGGTGGGCGGGAGAATGAGCAGTTCTTC
many	NA	TRBV5-1	TRBJ1-1	CASSSTASLNTEAFF	TGCGCCAGCAGCTCGACAGCCTCGCTGAACACTGAAGCTTTCTTT
few	NA	TRBV5-1	TRBJ2-7	CASSLGVLYEQYF	TGCGCCAGCAGCTTGGGAGTTCTCTACGAGCAGTACTTC
many	NA	TRBV20-1	TRBJ1-3	CSAQGLGNTIYF	TGCAGTGCTCAGGGCCTGGGAAACACCATATATTTT
many	TRBD2	TRBV5-4	TRBJ2-2	CASSSYLADDTGELFF	TGTGCCAGCAGCTCCTACCTAGCGGACGACACCGGGGAGCTGTTTTTT
NA	TRBD2	TRBV7-6	TRBJ2-5	CASSSQAGTSVETQYF	TGTGCCAGCAGCTCTCAAGCGGGGACCTCCGTAGAGACCCAGTACTTC